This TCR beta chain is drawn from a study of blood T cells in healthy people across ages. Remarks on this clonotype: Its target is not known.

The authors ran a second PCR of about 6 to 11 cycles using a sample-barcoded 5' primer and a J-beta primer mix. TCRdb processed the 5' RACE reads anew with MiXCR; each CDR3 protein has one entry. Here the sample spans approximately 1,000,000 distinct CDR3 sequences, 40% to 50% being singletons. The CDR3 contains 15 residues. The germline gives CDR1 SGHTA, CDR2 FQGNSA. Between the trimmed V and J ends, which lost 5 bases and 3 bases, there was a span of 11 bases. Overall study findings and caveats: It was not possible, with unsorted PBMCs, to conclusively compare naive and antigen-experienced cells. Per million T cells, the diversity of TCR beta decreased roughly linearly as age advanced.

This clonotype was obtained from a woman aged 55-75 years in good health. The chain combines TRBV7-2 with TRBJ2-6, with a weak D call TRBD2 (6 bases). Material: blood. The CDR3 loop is CASSRGLNGANVLTF. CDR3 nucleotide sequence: TGTGCCAGCAGCCGCGGACTAAATGGGGCCAACGTCCTGACTTTC.